This T cell receptor beta chain was profiled in a study of blood T cell repertoires in COVID-19. Study-level background: The origin of the acute and convalescent COVID-19 samples was the United States, Italy and Spain. Sample material is recorded as cDNA or gDNA derived from T cells, B-cell-depleted T cells, or PBMCs.

The ends were cut back, 3 bases at V and 4 bases at J, with 12 bases in the middle. CDR1 is MNHEY and CDR2 is SMNVEV in the germline V gene (reference sequence). The CDR3 has 14 amino acids. In the original analysis: Amplification from reference gene primers served as the basis for estimated nucleated cell counts. Profiled with immunoSEQ multiplex PCR; TCRdb holds only in-frame clones, not every one. That table is the source of V, J and clone size, and D and trimming were worked out from the DNA. Of approximately 80,000 clones in the sample, about 80% are singletons; the top ten hold around 5.8%. The chain couples TRBV27 to TRBJ1-1; D is possibly TRBD1 (5 bases). The clonotype was recovered from a man aged 45-60 years with active or convalescent COVID-19. Sequenced sample: peripheral blood. As DNA, the CDR3 is TGTGCCAGCAGTTTTAAACAGGCCGTCACTGAAGCTTTCTTT. Encoded protein: CASSFKQAVTEAFF.